The sequence of this TCR beta chain was determined in a study of blood T cell repertoires in COVID-19. As for the study in general: Italy, Spain and the United States were the sources of the convalescent and acute COVID-19 samples. PBMCs, B-cell-depleted T cells, or T cells were the source of the cDNA or gDNA that made up the material.

Some clones are missing from TCRdb's copy, which holds only in-frame ones; the method was immunoSEQ multiplex PCR. The repertoire holds about 220,000 clones, with 75% to 90% as singletons. Assignment of participants to cohorts was predicated upon participant-reported clinical history. The CDR3 length is 14 residues. The V end lost 5 bases, the J end lost 3 bases, and 11 bases lay between the germline ends. Germline V gives CDR1 ENHRY, CDR2 SYGVKD. The sample consisted of PBMCs or T cells enriched from blood (not recorded which). The chain joins TRBV10-3 to TRBJ1-3; D unresolved. The receptor was isolated from a woman aged 18-29 years in a cohort exposed to, infected with or recovered from COVID-19 (not recorded which). CDR3 amino acids: CAISQPSGGNTIYF. CDR3 nucleotides: TGTGCCATCAGTCAACCCTCAGGTGGAAACACCATATATTTT.